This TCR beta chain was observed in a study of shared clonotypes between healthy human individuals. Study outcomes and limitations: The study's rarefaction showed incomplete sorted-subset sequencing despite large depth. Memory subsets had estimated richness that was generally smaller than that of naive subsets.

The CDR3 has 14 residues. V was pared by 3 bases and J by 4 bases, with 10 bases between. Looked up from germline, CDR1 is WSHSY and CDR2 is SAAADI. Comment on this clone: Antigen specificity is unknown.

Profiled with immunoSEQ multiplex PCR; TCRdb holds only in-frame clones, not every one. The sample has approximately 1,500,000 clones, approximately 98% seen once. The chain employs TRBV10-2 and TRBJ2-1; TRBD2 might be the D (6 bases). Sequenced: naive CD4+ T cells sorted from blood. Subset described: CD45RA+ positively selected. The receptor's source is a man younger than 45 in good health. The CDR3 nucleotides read TGCGCCAGCAGTGACAGGGACTCATACAATGAGCAGTTCTTC. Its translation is CASSDRDSYNEQFF.